The rows below give T cell receptor beta chains drawn from one sample of a study of blood T cell repertoires in COVID-19. Libraries were prepared by immunoSEQ multiplex PCR; TCRdb keeps only in-frame clonotypes and omits some of them. The sample yields under 150,000 clones, over 70% seen once. Material for sequencing was peripheral blood. These receptors all come from a man aged 50 to 59 with active or convalescent COVID-19. CDR3s leave out the opening cysteine and the closing phenylalanine or tryptophan. The order of the fields is V gene, J gene, CDR3 protein.

TRBV27,TRBJ1-5,ASRQFPQPQH
TRBV11-2,TRBJ2-1,ASSLDINRGYNEQF
TRBV23-1,TRBJ1-5,ASTYDRGQGQPQH
TRBV9,TRBJ2-7,ASSGQGYEQY
TRBV5-1,TRBJ2-5,ASSTGGKETQY
TRBV5-4,TRBJ2-6,ASSGIQGPGANVLT
TRBV28,TRBJ2-3,ASSLLTSGGTDTQY
TRBV12-5,TRBJ2-2,ASGLVQGELF
TRBV19,TRBJ1-5,ASIKGSGSHQPQH
TRBV3-1/TRBV3-2,TRBJ2-3,ASSPRLAGGPDTQY
TRBV7-6,TRBJ1-1,ASSLIALAF
TRBV27,TRBJ2-1,ASSLLASGSYNEQF
TRBV19,TRBJ2-7,ASSMMAGDVSEQY
TRBV5-5,TRBJ2-1,ASSLVQSSYNEQF
TRBV3-1/TRBV3-2,TRBJ2-7,ASSPRTAREDEQY